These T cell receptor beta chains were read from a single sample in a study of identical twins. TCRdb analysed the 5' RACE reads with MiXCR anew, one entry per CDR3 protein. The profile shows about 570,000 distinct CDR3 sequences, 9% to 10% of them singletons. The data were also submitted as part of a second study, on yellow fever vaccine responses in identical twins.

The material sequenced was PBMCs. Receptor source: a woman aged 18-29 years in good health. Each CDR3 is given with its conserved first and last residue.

CDR3 protein: CASQGNSGGANTQYF
J gene: TRBJ2-3
V gene: TRBV4-2

CDR3 protein: CASSQRLGNEQFF
J gene: TRBJ2-1
V gene: TRBV4-2

CDR3 protein: CASSLAGEDYNEQFF
J gene: TRBJ2-1
V gene: TRBV5-1

CDR3 protein: CASSWTGGWDTQYF
J gene: TRBJ2-3
V gene: TRBV5-1

CDR3 protein: CSPLDRDDFYGYTF
J gene: TRBJ1-2
V gene: TRBV20-1

CDR3 protein: CASSQEPALSGANVLTF
J gene: TRBJ2-6
V gene: TRBV4-1

CDR3 protein: CASSSKEDRAPF
J gene: TRBJ2-7
V gene: TRBV19

CDR3 protein: CASSPGRGTPEQYF
J gene: TRBJ2-7
V gene: TRBV7-3

CDR3 protein: CSARRLAGGAMGEQYF
J gene: TRBJ2-7
V gene: TRBV20-1

CDR3 protein: CASGLGGYSTDTQYF
J gene: TRBJ2-3
V gene: TRBV12-5

CDR3 protein: CASSQGLAGQNNEQFF
J gene: TRBJ2-1
V gene: TRBV3-1

CDR3 protein: CASSRTPGQGKYEQYF
J gene: TRBJ2-7
V gene: TRBV7-2

CDR3 protein: CASSLRQGFDEQYF
J gene: TRBJ2-7
V gene: TRBV14

CDR3 protein: CASSQEPRSPGLAGGVDTQYF
J gene: TRBJ2-3
V gene: TRBV4-1

CDR3 protein: CSPSQYRGDYEQYF
J gene: TRBJ2-7
V gene: TRBV20-1

CDR3 protein: CASSLVEPANTGELFF
J gene: TRBJ2-2
V gene: TRBV5-1

CDR3 protein: CASSQDRIGNSPLHF
J gene: TRBJ1-6
V gene: TRBV4-3

CDR3 protein: CASSAGTRTYEQYF
J gene: TRBJ2-7
V gene: TRBV6-2/TRBV6-3

CDR3 protein: CASSLVAEGGAGASYEQYF
J gene: TRBJ2-7
V gene: TRBV13

CDR3 protein: CASSPQGQANTGELFF
J gene: TRBJ2-2
V gene: TRBV9

CDR3 protein: CASGQISNQPQHF
J gene: TRBJ1-5
V gene: TRBV19

CDR3 protein: CASSSYWGLAGADTQYF
J gene: TRBJ2-3
V gene: TRBV7-2

CDR3 protein: CASSQESGRDTEAFF
J gene: TRBJ1-1
V gene: TRBV3-1

CDR3 protein: CASSRTQHDRGGTYEQYF
J gene: TRBJ2-7
V gene: TRBV4-1